The next 30 T cell receptor beta chains were all read from a single sample in a study of Ad26.COV2.S vaccination and SARS-CoV-2 variants. The assay was immunoSEQ multiplex PCR, and TCRdb's table has in-frame clones only and misses some. Altogether over 300,000 clones are present, 80% to 90% being singletons, with the ten largest covering approximately 7.8%. Treatment described: 15 to 20 received Ad26.COV2.S at low or high dose, single or two shots; roughly five received placebo; per-sample allocation not given. On day 63 after the first injection, vaccine and placebo recipients gave samples. The material was peripheral blood, obtained in a trial of Ad26.COV2.S vaccine versus placebo. These receptors were collected from a person between 18 and 60 years old who received the Ad26.COV2.S COVID-19 vaccine or a placebo.

This clone was counted once. Other DNA variants within this sample encode the same CDR3. This chain connects TRBV18 to TRBJ2-7, with D uncertain. V lost 4 bases and J 4 bases, leaving 5 bases between the germline ends. This CDR3 comprises 11 residues. Looked up from germline, CDR1 is KGHSH and CDR2 is LQKENI. CDR3 sequence (DNA): TGTGCCAGCTCACGGAATTACGAGCAGTACTTC. Protein product: CASSRNYEQYF.

A single count supports this clone. The CDR3 spells CASSSGSMNTEAFF. The CDR3 DNA is TGTGCCAGTAGTTCCGGTTCTATGAACACTGAAGCTTTCTTT. This chain uses TRBV19 with TRBJ1-1; no firm D call. CDR1 and CDR2 (germline): LNHDA, SQIVND (reference sequence). The length of the CDR3 is 14 residues. V was trimmed by 5 bases and J by 0 bases, leaving 10 bases between them.

This chain joins TRBV19 and TRBJ1-2; 8 bases agree with TRBD1. The CDR3 is 14 residues long. Germline V gene sequence: CDR1 LNHDA, CDR2 SQIVND (reference sequence). Germline trimming cut 7 bases from V and 8 bases from J; bases unmatched to any gene: 12. The CDR3 here is CASTLDRAARGYTF. In nucleotides, the CDR3 is TGTGCCAGTACCCTGGACAGGGCGGCGAGGGGCTACACCTTC.

The rearrangement joins TRBV4-3 to TRBJ1-3; 9 nucleotides line up with TRBD1. The CDR3 covers 17 residues. Trimming at V came to 3 bases and at J to 5 bases, leaving 11 bases not matched to a gene. The V gene's germline CDR1 is LGHNA and CDR2 YSLEER. This chain's CDR3 is CASSQEPTGGYRNTIYF. The DNA for the CDR3 is TGCGCCAGCAGCCAGGAACCGACAGGGGGTTATAGAAACACCATATATTTT.

The chain recombines TRBV6-6 with TRBJ1-3, with no clear D. Between the trimmed V and J ends, which lost 8 bases and 4 bases, there was a span of 15 bases. The germline V gene encodes CDR1 MNHNY and CDR2 SVGAGI (reference sequence). There are 14 residues in the CDR3. CDR3 sequence (DNA): TGTGCCAGCGGGGAACTCGGATGGGGAAACACCATATATTTT. It translates to CASGELGWGNTIYF.

The gene calls are TRBV19 and TRBJ2-7; D call uncertain. The CDR3 is 13 residues long. Germline V gene lookup returns CDR1 LNHDA and CDR2 SQIVND (reference sequence). Deletions cut 6 bases from V and 3 bases from J, with 12 bases between. The DNA for the CDR3 is TGTGCCAGTAGCCGAACCGACGACTACGAGCAGTACTTC. Translated, it gives CASSRTDDYEQYF.

This clone was seen a handful of times. V and J are TRBV27 and TRBJ2-7; unclear D gene. The length of the CDR3 is 12 residues. Germline V gene lookup returns CDR1 MNHEY and CDR2 SMNVEV (reference sequence). Trimming removed 4 bases at V and 0 bases at J, with 4 bases between. CDR3 residues: CASSSLSYEQYF. In DNA form, the CDR3 reads TGTGCCAGCAGTTCCCTCTCCTACGAGCAGTACTTC.

The gene calls are TRBV18 and TRBJ1-2; D might be TRBD1 (5 bases). The germline V gene encodes CDR1 KGHSH and CDR2 LQKENI. CDR3 length: 14 amino acids. Between the trimmed V and J ends, which lost 6 bases and 3 bases, there was a span of 14 bases. Here the CDR3 reads CASSQTDADYGYTF. The DNA of the CDR3 is TGTGCCAGCTCTCAGACAGACGCAGACTATGGCTACACCTTC.

V and J are TRBV7-2 and TRBJ2-1; a possible D gene is TRBD2 (6 bases). There are 15 residues in the CDR3. With 5 bases removed from V and 0 bases from J, the gap between germline ends came to 11 bases. Germline-derived CDR1 and CDR2 are SGHTA and FQGNSA. In DNA, the CDR3 is TGTGCCAGCAGCAACGGGGGAGGCTCCTACAATGAGCAGTTCTTC. It encodes CASSNGGGSYNEQFF.

The V call is TRBV11-2, the J call TRBJ2-7; 11 bases match TRBD1. The CDR3 totals 15 residues. After removal of 6 bases from V and 3 bases from J, the junction contained 7 bases not matched to a gene. Germline V gives CDR1 SGHAT, CDR2 FQNNGV. The CDR3 DNA follows: TGTGCCAGCAGAATTCCCGGGACAGGGGGCTACGAGCAGTACTTC. Protein sequence: CASRIPGTGGYEQYF.

This chain uses TRBV6-4 with TRBJ2-3, with TRBD2 identical over 9 bases. The CDR3 has 16 amino acids. Trimming took 0 bases from V and 2 from J; bases not matched to a gene: 3. Germline V gives CDR1 MRHNA, CDR2 SNTAGT. The DNA for the CDR3 is TGTGCCAGCAGTGACTCGGGCGGGGGGGCCACAGATACGCAGTATTTT. As protein: CASSDSGGGATDTQYF.

This clone was recorded once. Given a much more abundant clone one base away, this may be a read error. The chain couples TRBV5-6 to TRBJ1-2, with a weak D call TRBD1 (5 bases). CDR1 and CDR2 (germline): SGHDT, YYEEEE. This CDR3 has 13 residues. Trimming left V 2 bases short and J 2 bases short, with 7 bases between. CDR3 residues: CASSFRGNYGYTF. DNA of the CDR3: TGTGCCAGCAGCTTCCGGGGGAACTATGGCTACACCTTC.

The chain uses TRBV6-5 and TRBJ2-3; D call uncertain. Trimming took 0 bases from V and 8 from J, leaving 12 bases between them. From germline, CDR1 is MNHEY and CDR2 SVGAGI. The CDR3 sequence is 14 residues long. The CDR3 loop reads CASSYSREFGTQYF. CDR3 nucleotides: TGTGCCAGCAGTTACTCGAGAGAATTCGGTACGCAGTATTTT.

This chain joins TRBV6-6 and TRBJ2-7; no clear D. Looked up from germline, CDR1 is MNHNY and CDR2 is SVGAGI (reference sequence). The CDR3 loop spans 14 amino acids. The ends were cut back, 2 bases at V and 1 base at J, with 9 bases in the middle. DNA of the CDR3: TGTGCCAGCAGTTACGAGGAAGTTTCCTACGAGCAGTACTTC. Amino acids: CASSYEEVSYEQYF.

The genes are TRBV5-1 and TRBJ2-3; TRBD1 aligns across 7 bases. The V gene's germline CDR1 is SGHRS and CDR2 YFSETQ. With V trimmed by 3 bases and J by 3 bases, 4 bases remained unmatched. This CDR3 comprises 14 residues. Here the CDR3 DNA reads TGCGCCAGCAGCTCCAAGACAGGGACAGATACGCAGTATTTT. Its protein product is CASSSKTGTDTQYF. Together with reference TRBV5-1 and TRBJ2-3, the CDR3 gives the full variable domain: KAGVTQTPRYLIKTRGQQVTLSCSPISGHRSVSWYQQTPGQGLQFLFEYFSETQRNKGNFPGRFSGRQFSNSRSEMNVSTLELGDSALYLCASSSKTGTDTQYFGPGTRLTVL.

This clone was picked up one time. This chain uses TRBV7-3 with TRBJ1-2; the D is unclear. There are 13 residues in the CDR3. Germline lookup yields CDR1 SGHTA and CDR2 FQGTGA. V was clipped by 0 bases and J by 2 bases, with 4 bases between them. The CDR3 spells CASSLTANYGYTF. In DNA, the CDR3 is TGTGCCAGCAGCTTAACAGCAAACTATGGCTACACCTTC.

The V gene is TRBV7-2, the J gene TRBJ1-1; D perhaps matches TRBD1 (5 bases). The CDR3 runs 15 residues. V lost 1 base and J 4 bases, leaving 13 bases between the germline ends. In germline, CDR1 is SGHTA, CDR2 FQGNSA. CDR3 region: CASSLVGDYGTEAFF. In DNA form, the CDR3 reads TGTGCCAGCAGCTTAGTGGGGGATTACGGCACTGAAGCTTTCTTT.

The chain carries TRBV30 and TRBJ1-5, with D maybe TRBD1 (6 bases). CDR1 is GTSNPN and CDR2 is SVGIG in the germline V gene (reference sequence). Trimming took off 5 bases at V and 9 bases at J, with 17 bases between the two ends. This CDR3 region has 13 residues. This CDR3 reads CAWSGTGRLPQHF. In nucleotides, the CDR3 is TGTGCCTGGTCTGGAACAGGGAGACTGCCCCAGCATTTT.

V is TRBV15 and J is TRBJ1-1; D may be TRBD1 (5 bases). The CDR3 runs to 14 residues. The V end was cut by 3 bases, the J end by 2 bases, with 10 bases between. The germline V gene encodes CDR1 LNHNV and CDR2 YYDKDF (reference sequence). The CDR3 bases are TGTGCCACCAGCAGTCGACAGACTAACACTGAAGCTTTCTTT. Translation gives CATSSRQTNTEAFF.

The J gene is TRBJ2-5, the V gene TRBV27; perhaps TRBD1 as D (5 bases). The CDR3 covers 11 residues. V lost 9 bases and J lost 5, with 10 bases in between. Germline V gene lookup returns CDR1 MNHEY and CDR2 SMNVEV (reference sequence). The CDR3 DNA follows: TGTGCCAGGGCAGGGTTGGAGACCCAGTACTTC. This gives the protein CARAGLETQYF.

This chain connects TRBV5-4 to TRBJ2-1; TRBD2 agrees at 8 bases. V shed 0 bases and J 3 bases; nucleotides not matched to a gene: 5. CDR1 is SGHNT, CDR2 YYREEE, per germline (reference sequence). The CDR3 sequence is 16 residues long. CDR3 coding DNA: TGTGCCAGCAGCTTGGTCCGGGGGGGGAACTACAATGAGCAGTTCTTC. It encodes CASSLVRGGNYNEQFF.

V gene TRBV7-9 combines with J gene TRBJ1-6; 8 nucleotides line up with TRBD1. Per the germline V gene, CDR1 is SEHNR and CDR2 is FQNEAQ (reference sequence). The CDR3 extends over 13 amino acids. V was clipped by 6 bases and J by 12 bases; unmatched bases: 7. The CDR3 coding sequence is TGTGCCAGCAGTTACAGGGGGATCGGACCCCTCCACTTT. This codes for CASSYRGIGPLHF.

This chain links TRBV27 with TRBJ1-1, with a possible D match to TRBD1 (6 bases). CDR3 length: 13 amino acids. V lost 1 base and J lost 10, with 13 bases in between. Germline V gives CDR1 MNHEY, CDR2 SMNVEV (reference sequence). The CDR3: CASSLLGGQGAFF. The CDR3 nucleotides are TGTGCCAGCAGTTTATTGGGGGGGCAGGGAGCTTTCTTT.

This rearrangement joins TRBV20-1 to TRBJ2-1; D gene unclear. The V end lost 3 bases, the J end lost 7 bases, and 7 bases lay between the germline ends. This CDR3 has 11 residues. CDR1 DFQATT and CDR2 SNEGSKA come from the germline V gene (reference sequence). CDR3 sequence (DNA): TGCAGTGCTAGGACAATTAATGAGCAGTTCTTC. It yields the protein CSARTINEQFF.

The V and J genes are TRBV6-5 and TRBJ2-1; D not certain. The CDR3 contains 12 residues. CDR1 MNHEY and CDR2 SVGAGI come from the germline V gene. V lost 9 bases and J 0 bases, leaving 6 bases between the germline ends. The CDR3 protein is CASWASYNEQFF. CDR3 sequence (DNA): TGTGCCAGTTGGGCCTCCTACAATGAGCAGTTCTTC.

The V gene is TRBV6-6, the J gene TRBJ1-1, with 9 bases that match TRBD1. V lost 4 bases, J lost 3 bases, and 9 bases stayed unmatched. The length of the CDR3 is 16 residues. Germline assignment: CDR1 MNHNY and CDR2 SVGAGI (reference sequence). CDR3 DNA sequence: TGTGCCAGCAGTTCACCGGGACAGGGAGGAGACACTGAAGCTTTCTTT. It specifies CASSSPGQGGDTEAFF.

The rearrangement uses TRBV4-1 and TRBJ1-2; D perhaps matches TRBD1 (5 bases). There are 15 residues in the CDR3. Trimming stripped 4 bases from V and 3 bases from J, with 15 bases between. The germline CDR1 and CDR2 sequences are MGHRA and YSYEKL. The CDR3 spells CASSPPGGSYYGYTF. CDR3 DNA: TGCGCCAGCAGCCCCCCCGGGGGGAGTTACTATGGCTACACCTTC.

The V and J genes are TRBV6-5 and TRBJ1-1; 11 bases line up with TRBD1. V was pared by 4 bases and J by 5 bases, with 3 bases of the junction left unmatched. The CDR3 has 14 residues. CDR1 is MNHEY, CDR2 SVGAGI, per germline. The CDR3 bases are TGTGCCAGCAGTTGGGGACAGGGGGGGACTGAAGCTTTCTTT. This codes for CASSWGQGGTEAFF.

This clone was found once. V gene TRBV3-1 (or the pseudogene TRBV3-2) combines with J gene TRBJ2-1, with D maybe TRBD2 (6 bases). Germline CDR1 is LGHDT and CDR2 is YNNKEL (reference sequence). With 0 bases removed from V and 4 bases from J, the gap between germline ends came to 10 bases. This CDR3 has 15 residues. The CDR3 region has the DNA TGTGCCAGCAGCCAAGATAGTGGGAGGTACAATGAGCAGTTCTTC. As protein: CASSQDSGRYNEQFF.

The rearrangement joins TRBV6-2 or TRBV6-3 to TRBJ2-1; tentatively, D is TRBD1 (6 bases). V was cut by 5 bases and J by 8 bases, with 25 bases left in between. The CDR3 sequence is 17 residues long. Germline V gene data show CDR1 as MNHEY and CDR2 as SVGEGT. CDR3 bases: TGTGCCAGCAGTCTCTACATTACAGGGTCCTCGAGGGATGAGCAGTTCTTC. Translation: CASSLYITGSSRDEQFF.